Sequencing of this T cell receptor beta chain was carried out in a study of shared clonotypes between healthy human individuals. Study findings and constraints: The study found 4.5% to 5% of naive CD4 clonotypes shared across a handful of donors.

The V and J ends lost 0 bases and 1 base, in that order; junction bases with no gene match: 8. CDR3 length: 18 residues. Germline CDR1 LGHNA, CDR2 YSLEER. CD45RO-negative cells were positively selected for CCR7, leaving out terminally differentiated effector memory CD45RA+ cells. Genomic DNA (from each subset) was split evenly across several immunoSEQ plates. Original processing methods: Filtering was not the same, since immunoSEQ gave junction-only sequences without quality scores. Repertoires were generated with immunoSEQ multiplex PCR, while TCRdb's copy carries only in-frame clones and drops some. V, J and clone size are taken as reported in that table, and D and trimming were inferred from the DNA itself. The sample shows about 800,000 clones, just over 95% of them seen only once. A note on this clone: Its antigen is unknown.

This receptor was identified in a man aged 25-45 years in good health. The V call is TRBV4-3, the J call TRBJ2-2, with TRBD2 identical over 7 bases. The sequenced sample consisted of naive CD8+ T cells sorted from blood. DNA for the CDR3: TGCGCCAGCAGCCAAGATAGATTGGGACTAATGAACACCGGGGAGCTGTTTTTT. This encodes CASSQDRLGLMNTGELFF.